The 26 T cell receptor beta chains below come from one sample, sequenced in a study of T-cell reconstitution after alpha-beta-depleted transplantation in children. Construction of the TCRbeta library involved unique molecular identifiers. TCRdb redid the calling of the PCR reads with MiXCR, one entry per CDR3 protein. Altogether 450,000 to 700,000 distinct CDR3 sequences are present, 25% to 30% being singletons, with the ten largest covering about 35%. The specimen was PBMCs, collected before TCRalphabeta/CD19-depleted stem cell transplant. These receptors originate from a boy under three years old with Wiskott-Aldrich syndrome, due to receive a stem cell transplant.

Many counts were recorded for this clonotype. The V call is TRBV12-3 or TRBV12-4, the J call TRBJ1-5, with 9 bases fitting TRBD1. The CDR3 extends over 14 amino acids. Trimming cost V 5 bases and J 6 bases; bases outside gene matches: 5. The CDR3 region has the DNA TGTGCCAGCAGTCTTAGACAGGGGGTTCAGCCCCAGCATTTT. It yields the protein CASSLRQGVQPQHF.

This clonotype has a handful of counts. The CDR3 spells CASSLDPPGGSYNEQFF. DNA of the CDR3: TGTGCCAGCAGCTTAGATCCCCCTGGCGGCTCCTACAATGAGCAGTTCTTC. The genes are TRBV11-3 and TRBJ2-1; D is uncertain. Germline V gene data show CDR1 as SGHNT and CDR2 as YENEEA. V was pared by 0 bases and J by 0 bases, with 12 bases between. The CDR3 has 17 residues.

This clonotype showed up just a few times. The V and J genes are TRBV7-8 and TRBJ2-6; D uncertain. The CDR3 contains 15 residues. Deletions cut 4 bases from V and 4 bases from J, with 11 bases between. Germline CDR1 and CDR2: SGHVS and FQNEAQ. This chain's CDR3 is CASSSQQRGANVLTF. In DNA, the CDR3 is TGTGCCAGCAGCTCCCAACAAAGAGGGGCCAACGTCCTGACTTTC.

In its sample, this clonotype was seen a few times. The V and J genes are TRBV5-1 and TRBJ2-1, with 9 bases aligning to TRBD2. This CDR3 comprises 16 residues. Germline CDR1 is SGHRS and CDR2 is YFSETQ. V dropped 2 bases and J dropped 5; count of bases not matched to a gene: 8. The CDR3: CASSLNRLAENNEQFF. DNA of the CDR3: TGCGCCAGCAGCTTAAACCGACTAGCGGAAAACAATGAGCAGTTCTTC.

The chain combines TRBV27 with TRBJ2-7; 12 bases map to TRBD2. This CDR3 spans 17 amino acids. V trimming: 1 base; J trimming: 5 bases; junction bases outside the gene matches: 9. CDR1 is MNHEY and CDR2 is SMNVEV in the germline V gene (reference sequence). CDR3: CASSLLPTSGSRDEQYF. As DNA, the CDR3 is TGTGCCAGCAGTTTATTGCCGACTAGCGGGAGTCGAGACGAGCAGTACTTC.

This rearrangement joins TRBV5-5 to TRBJ1-2, with 8 bases lining up with TRBD1. V gave up 0 bases and J gave up 3 bases; unmatched junction bases: 10. The length of the CDR3 is 17 residues. The germline V gene encodes CDR1 SGHKS and CDR2 YYEKEE (reference sequence). CDR3 loop: CASSLGLRTGIDYGYTF. For the CDR3, the DNA is TGTGCCAGCAGCTTGGGGCTACGGACAGGGATCGACTATGGCTACACCTTC.

The CDR3 here is CASSHLGRGAFGYTF. The DNA of the CDR3 is TGCGCCAGCAGCCACCTTGGAAGGGGGGCGTTTGGCTACACCTTC. The chain has TRBV4-1 and TRBJ1-2, with D perhaps TRBD1 (6 bases). The CDR3 totals 15 residues. Trimming took off 3 bases at V and 7 bases at J, with 18 bases between the two ends. Germline V gene sequence: CDR1 MGHRA, CDR2 YSYEKL.

This clonotype turned up a few times. This sequence joins TRBV20-1 and TRBJ2-2, with 14 nucleotides matching TRBD2. There are 18 residues in the CDR3. Germline assignment: CDR1 DFQATT and CDR2 SNEGSKA (reference sequence). V shed 6 bases and J 4 bases; nucleotides not matched to a gene: 13. CDR3 sequence reads: CSARPGLAGVLGTGELFF. In DNA, the CDR3 is TGCAGTGCCCGACCGGGACTAGCGGGAGTACTGGGCACCGGGGAGCTGTTTTTT.

The CDR3 sequence: CASSQGEIPGQETQYF. CDR3 DNA sequence: TGTGCCAGCAGCCAAGGGGAAATACCGGGGCAAGAGACCCAGTACTTC. This chain links TRBV3-1 with TRBJ2-5, with D perhaps matching TRBD2 (5 bases). Trimming removed 1 base from V and 2 bases from J, with 14 bases in between. Per the germline V gene, CDR1 is LGHDT and CDR2 is YNNKEL (reference sequence). The CDR3 is 16 residues long.

V gene TRBV4-1 combines with J gene TRBJ2-2, with 7 bases that match TRBD2. The CDR3 is 17 amino acids. Germline lookup yields CDR1 MGHRA and CDR2 YSYEKL. V lost 1 base to trimming and J lost 3 bases; unmatched junction nucleotides: 8. The CDR3 is CASSQVALAADTGELFF. CDR3 DNA sequence: TGCGCCAGCAGCCAAGTGGCTCTAGCGGCGGACACCGGGGAGCTGTTTTTT.

A few counts support this clonotype. V is TRBV20-1 and J is TRBJ2-7, with D possibly TRBD1 on 7 matching bases. The germline V gene encodes CDR1 DFQATT and CDR2 SNEGSKA (reference sequence). V was trimmed by 5 bases and J by 0 bases, leaving 11 bases between them. The CDR3 covers 13 residues. Written as DNA, the CDR3 is TGCAGTGCTCGGGGGACAGCCTCCTACGAGCAGTACTTC. Translating it yields CSARGTASYEQYF.

This chain joins TRBV18 and TRBJ2-3; D possibly corresponds to TRBD2 (5 bases). CDR3 length: 15 amino acids. Deletions cut 1 base from V and 6 bases from J, with 14 bases between. Germline V CDR1 and CDR2: KGHSH, LQKENI. The CDR3 coding sequence is TGTGCCAGCTCACCACGACGCCTGGGCGGGGATACGCAGTATTTT. Its translation: CASSPRRLGGDTQYF.

This CDR3 is CASSGGGQGKNIQYF. The CDR3 coding sequence is TGTGCCAGCAGTGGAGGAGGGCAGGGCAAAAACATTCAGTACTTC. V usage is TRBV28 and J usage is TRBJ2-4, with D perhaps matching TRBD2 (6 bases). This CDR3 region has 15 residues. In germline, CDR1 is MDHEN, CDR2 SYDVKM. The ends were cut back, 5 bases at V and 3 bases at J, with 14 bases in the middle. The entire variable domain, with the rest obtained from reference TRBV28 and TRBJ2-4, is as follows: DVKVTQSSRYLVKRTGEKVFLECVQDMDHENMFWYRQDPGLGLRLIYFSYDVKMKEKGDIPEGYSVSREKKERFSLILESASTNQTSMYLCASSGGGQGKNIQYFGAGTRLSVL.

V usage is TRBV5-1 and J usage is TRBJ2-7; D unresolved. Germline-derived CDR1 and CDR2 are SGHRS and YFSETQ. CDR3 length: 11 amino acids. V was shortened by 1 base and J by 5 bases, with 4 bases between the two germline ends. The CDR3 reads CASSLQNEQYF. The CDR3 nucleotides are TGCGCCAGCAGCTTGCAAAACGAGCAGTACTTC.

The chain couples TRBV30 to TRBJ2-2, with D unclear. The germline V gene has CDR1 GTSNPN and CDR2 SVGIG (reference sequence). This CDR3 region has 13 residues. Trimming removed 0 bases at V and 8 bases at J, with 10 bases between. This CDR3 is CAWSVSRTGELFF. For the CDR3, the DNA is TGTGCCTGGAGTGTCAGTCGAACGGGGGAGCTGTTTTTT.

The chain recombines TRBV5-1 with TRBJ2-3, with 11 nucleotides matching TRBD1. CDR1 and CDR2 (germline): SGHRS, YFSETQ. V dropped 4 bases and J dropped 5; count of bases not matched to a gene: 6. This CDR3 has 15 amino acids. CDR3 amino acids: CASSPRTGGVDTQYF. The CDR3 DNA follows: TGCGCCAGCAGCCCACGGACAGGGGGCGTAGATACGCAGTATTTT.

CDR3 in amino acids: CASSRDRGLYGGYTF. The CDR3 DNA reads as TGTGCCAGCAGTCGGGACAGGGGGCTTTATGGTGGCTACACCTTC. This chain uses TRBV28 with TRBJ1-2; 12 bases map to TRBD1. Looked up from germline, CDR1 is MDHEN and CDR2 is SYDVKM. Trimming at V came to 5 bases and at J to 7 bases, leaving 8 bases not matched to a gene. The CDR3 runs to 15 residues.

Ten or more counts support this clonotype. The chain carries TRBV9 and TRBJ2-1; 13 nucleotides align to TRBD2. J was trimmed by 8 bases and V by 3 bases; bases with no gene match: 5. This CDR3 is built from 15 residues. The germline CDR1 and CDR2 sequences are SGDLS and YYNGEE. The CDR3 coding sequence is TGTGCCAGCAGCGCAACTAGCGGGAGGGCCCATGAGCAGTTCTTC. Protein product: CASSATSGRAHEQFF.

With regard to this clonotype: Sequence at one end of the junction differs from germline and may be a read error. The V gene is TRBV12-3 or TRBV12-4, the J gene TRBJ1-2; D unclear. The CDR3 has 13 amino acids. CDR3 DNA: TGTGCCAGCAGTATAGCTAATAACTATGGCTACACCTTC. Its translation is CASSIANNYGYTF.

This sequence joins TRBV12-3 or TRBV12-4 and TRBJ2-2, with D perhaps given as TRBD1 or TRBD2 (6 bases each). The CDR3 loop spans 15 amino acids. The V gene lost 6 bases and the J gene lost 0 bases, with 11 bases spanning the gap. The CDR3 region has the DNA TGTGCCAGCAGGGGGGGACACGCGAACACCGGGGAGCTGTTTTTT. Its protein product is CASRGGHANTGELFF.

The V gene is TRBV5-1, the J gene TRBJ2-3, with TRBD2 identical over 8 bases. The CDR3 covers 13 residues. CDR1 is SGHRS and CDR2 is YFSETQ in the germline V gene. Trimming cost V 6 bases and J 4 bases; bases outside gene matches: 4. The CDR3 reads CASMAAGADTQYF. CDR3 coding DNA: TGCGCCAGCATGGCAGCGGGAGCAGATACGCAGTATTTT.

V is TRBV5-8 and J is TRBJ1-3; D is perhaps TRBD1 (6 bases). The germline V and J ends were trimmed by 1 base and 4 bases, with 12 bases remaining between them. Germline CDR1 SGHTS, CDR2 YDEGEE. CDR3 length: 15 amino acids. CDR3 protein: CASSLTGMVGNTIYF. CDR3 nucleotides: TGTGCCAGCAGCTTGACAGGGATGGTGGGAAACACCATATATTTT.

J is TRBJ2-1 and V is TRBV5-1, with D tentatively TRBD2 (5 bases). Germline CDR1 SGHRS, CDR2 YFSETQ. The CDR3 consists of 16 residues. Trimming removed 4 bases from V and 0 bases from J, with 14 bases in between. The DNA for the CDR3 is TGCGCCAGCAGCCCTCCGGAGGTAGTCTCCTACAATGAGCAGTTCTTC. Amino acids: CASSPPEVVSYNEQFF.

V usage is TRBV5-1 and J usage is TRBJ1-5, with D tentatively TRBD1 (5 bases). This CDR3 region has 14 residues. V lost 3 bases and J lost 5, with 12 bases in between. CDR1 is SGHRS and CDR2 is YFSETQ in the germline V gene. Here the CDR3 reads CASSWDGGDQPQHF. CDR3 bases: TGCGCCAGCAGCTGGGACGGAGGGGATCAGCCCCAGCATTTT.

The genes are TRBV4-2 and TRBJ2-2; D gene ambiguous. V was clipped by 0 bases and J by 5 bases, with 10 bases between them. Germline CDR1 and CDR2: LGHNA and YNFKEQ. This CDR3 spans 15 amino acids. CDR3 DNA: TGTGCCAGCAGCCAAGATGGCCTCAGGACCGGGGAGCTGTTTTTT. Residues: CASSQDGLRTGELFF.

The chain joins TRBV15 to TRBJ2-2; D is ambiguous. CDR3 length: 15 residues. CDR1 and CDR2 (germline): LNHNV, YYDKDF (reference sequence). Trimming removed 0 bases at V and 1 base at J, with 6 bases between. The CDR3 region is CATSRDIRNTGELFF. The CDR3 DNA reads as TGTGCCACCAGCAGAGATATTCGGAACACCGGGGAGCTGTTTTTT.